The clone carrying this T cell receptor (beta chain) was recorded many times. This specimen comes from a study of low-dose radiotherapy and immunotherapy resistance in tumors. TRAV- and TRBV-specific primers primed first-strand cDNA, covering alpha and beta chains. With a constant-region primer and a V-primer adapter, TCRs were subjected to approximately 21 PCR cycles of amplification. TCRdb recomputed calls from the reads with MiXCR, one row per CDR3 protein. The data contain tens of thousands of distinct CDR3 sequences, 20% to 25% of them singletons. The sample's time point: before trial treatment. The therapy administered to donors comprised nivolumab, ipilimumab, aspirin, low-dose cyclophosphamide and low-dose radiotherapy. The V segment lost 5 bases and the J segment 5 bases; nucleotides outside the gene matches: 11. The CDR3 length is 15 residues. The germline V gene encodes CDR1 SEHNR and CDR2 FQNEAQ (reference sequence).

The genes are TRBV7-9 and TRBJ2-7, with 8 bases fitting TRBD1. The sample here was PBMCs, taken before treatment. This sequence was found in a male donor with prostate cancer. The CDR3 loop reads CASSLSPGGRNEQYF. The CDR3 bases are TGTGCCAGCAGCCTAAGTCCAGGGGGCCGGAACGAGCAGTACTTC.